One sample yielded the 23 T cell receptor beta chains listed below, sequenced in a study of T cell responses to AZD1222 COVID-19 vaccine. Libraries were prepared by immunoSEQ multiplex PCR; TCRdb keeps only in-frame clonotypes and omits some of them. The table shows about 200,000 clones, with around 94% occurring only once. This specimen consisted of peripheral blood, obtained 28 days after the second dose of the MenACWY control vaccine. These TCRs come from an adult who received the MenACWY meningococcal vaccine as a control.

The chain recombines TRBV6-5 with TRBJ2-7, with D possibly TRBD1 on 6 matching bases. The CDR3 is 15 residues long. CDR1 and CDR2 from the germline V gene are MNHEY and SVGAGI. V lost 6 bases and J 0 bases, leaving 15 bases between the germline ends. As DNA, the CDR3 is TGTGCCAGCAGCCGACGACAGGAGGTCTCCTACGAGCAGTACTTC. It codes for CASSRRQEVSYEQYF.

V is TRBV6-6 and J is TRBJ2-7; tentative D call: TRBD1 (6 bases). Trimming removed 8 bases from V and 3 bases from J, with 11 bases in between. The CDR3 covers 12 residues. In germline, CDR1 is MNHNY, CDR2 SVGAGI (reference sequence). Here the CDR3 reads CASEGGNYEQYF. CDR3 nucleotide sequence: TGTGCCAGCGAAGGGGGAAACTACGAGCAGTACTTC.

The chain has TRBV9 and TRBJ1-1, with unresolved D. The germline V and J ends were trimmed by 1 base and 5 bases, with 15 bases remaining between them. Per the germline V gene, CDR1 is SGDLS and CDR2 is YYNGEE. The CDR3 has 15 residues. The CDR3 region is CASSVSGLWNTEAFF. CDR3 bases: TGTGCCAGCAGCGTATCGGGTCTTTGGAATACTGAAGCTTTCTTT.

The chain combines TRBV28 with TRBJ1-5; 10 nucleotides agree with TRBD1. Trimming cost V 6 bases and J 0 bases; bases outside gene matches: 11. The CDR3 length is 18 residues. Germline V gene lookup returns CDR1 MDHEN and CDR2 SYDVKM. The CDR3 reads CASSGPGQGPDSNQPQHF. CDR3 DNA sequence: TGTGCCAGCAGCGGGCCGGGACAGGGGCCAGATAGCAATCAGCCCCAGCATTTT.

The V and J genes are TRBV11-2 and TRBJ2-7, with 10 bases lining up with TRBD1. The CDR3 has 14 residues. Germline CDR1 reads SGHAT; CDR2 reads FQNNGV. V shed 3 bases, J shed 4 bases, and the junction held 3 bases outside the gene matches. The CDR3 loop is CASSFGDRGYEQYF. CDR3 in DNA: TGTGCCAGCAGCTTTGGGGACAGGGGTTACGAGCAGTACTTC. The full variable domain, with the rest looked up from reference TRBV11-2 and TRBJ2-7, is EAGVAQSPRYKIIEKRQSVAFWCNPISGHATLYWYQQILGQGPKLLIQFQNNGVVDDSQLPKDRFSAERLKGVDSTLKIQPAKLEDSAVYLCASSFGDRGYEQYFGPGTRLTVT.

This chain joins TRBV18 and TRBJ1-2; D perhaps matches TRBD1 (5 bases). CDR1 is KGHSH and CDR2 is LQKENI in the germline V gene. This CDR3 has 12 residues. V was cut by 2 bases and J by 7 bases, with 8 bases left in between. The CDR3 bases are TGTGCCAGCTCACCAGCGGGGGGTGGCTACACCTTC. Encoded protein: CASSPAGGGYTF.

The chain has TRBV7-9 and TRBJ2-7; TRBD2 might be the D (6 bases). The CDR3 contains 15 residues. V gave up 6 bases and J gave up 2 bases, with 17 bases separating them. Germline V gives CDR1 SEHNR, CDR2 FQNEAQ (reference sequence). The DNA of the CDR3 is TGTGCCAGCAGTTTGGAGGGGAAAGGCCCCTACGAGCAGTACTTC. Protein: CASSLEGKGPYEQYF.

The rearrangement joins TRBV9 to TRBJ2-5, with D perhaps TRBD1 or TRBD2 (6 bases each). Germline V gene lookup returns CDR1 SGDLS and CDR2 YYNGEE. The CDR3 sequence is 15 residues long. The V end was cut by 0 bases, the J end by 5 bases, with 14 bases between. The CDR3 is CASSVESGGGETQYF. DNA for the CDR3: TGTGCCAGCAGCGTAGAAAGCGGAGGGGGGGAGACCCAGTACTTC.

DNA for the CDR3: TGTGCCAGCACCCCCGGGCTATCGGCGCCAGATACGCAGTATTTT. Its protein is CASTPGLSAPDTQYF. The chain joins TRBV6-2 or TRBV6-3 to TRBJ2-3; D call uncertain. The V gene lost 7 bases and the J gene lost 4 bases, with 18 bases spanning the gap. The CDR3 length is 15 residues. Germline V gene sequence: CDR1 MNHEY, CDR2 SVGEGT.

The chain couples TRBV27 to TRBJ1-1, with no clear D. CDR3 length: 14 amino acids. V was cut by 4 bases and J by 2 bases, with 11 bases left in between. CDR1 is MNHEY and CDR2 is SMNVEV in the germline V gene (reference sequence). The CDR3 sequence: CASSSPAANTEAFF. The CDR3 DNA reads as TGTGCCAGCAGTTCCCCGGCCGCCAACACTGAAGCTTTCTTT.

The chain links TRBV5-1 to TRBJ1-2; TRBD1 agrees at 8 bases. Per germline, CDR1 SGHRS and CDR2 YFSETQ. The CDR3 covers 17 residues. The junction had 15 bases not matched to a gene; V was cut back by 4 bases and J by 4 bases. CDR3 sequence: CASSQALAGQGTYGYTF. The CDR3 nucleotides are TGCGCCAGCAGCCAGGCCCTCGCTGGACAGGGCACCTATGGCTACACCTTC. Full variable domain (missing parts from reference TRBV5-1 and TRBJ1-2): KAGVTQTPRYLIKTRGQQVTLSCSPISGHRSVSWYQQTPGQGLQFLFEYFSETQRNKGNFPGRFSGRQFSNSRSEMNVSTLELGDSALYLCASSQALAGQGTYGYTFGSGTRLTVV.

The J gene is TRBJ1-6, the V gene TRBV7-6, with 10 bases that match TRBD1. V was clipped by 4 bases and J by 10 bases; unmatched bases: 10. Germline V CDR1 and CDR2: SGHVS, FNYEAQ. The CDR3 is made up of 16 amino acids. In nucleotides, the CDR3 is TGTGCCAGCAGCTACCGGGACAGGGGCGGAGGATCACCCCTCCACTTT. Translated, it gives CASSYRDRGGGSPLHF.

The V call is TRBV5-4, the J call TRBJ2-7; 7 nucleotides line up with TRBD2. The CDR3 sequence is 14 residues long. Germline lookup yields CDR1 SGHNT and CDR2 YYREEE (reference sequence). The J segment lost 7 bases and the V segment lost 0 bases, leaving 7 bases of the junction unmatched. The CDR3 DNA is TGTGCCAGCAGCTTGGAACGAGCCGGGGGGGAGCAGTACTTC. It translates to CASSLERAGGEQYF.

This chain links TRBV2 with TRBJ1-5; maybe TRBD1 (5 bases). V was trimmed by 6 bases and J by 6 bases, leaving 15 bases between them. The CDR3 length is 14 residues. Germline values: CDR1 SNHLY, CDR2 FYNNEI. CDR3 loop: CASSGTQGTQPQHF. The DNA of the CDR3 is TGTGCCAGCAGCGGGACCCAGGGCACTCAGCCCCAGCATTTT.

As to this clone: The same CDR3 is also encoded by other DNA sequences in this sample. The rearrangement links TRBV6-5 to TRBJ1-2; a weak D match, TRBD1 (5 bases). The length of the CDR3 is 13 residues. Germline CDR1 is MNHEY and CDR2 is SVGAGI. V was clipped by 6 bases and J by 2 bases, with 10 bases between them. The CDR3 loop reads CASRTTENYGYTF. DNA for the CDR3: TGTGCCAGCAGGACGACAGAGAACTATGGCTACACCTTC.

The chain couples TRBV4-3 to TRBJ1-2, with no clear D. Trimming removed 2 bases from V and 6 bases from J, with 19 bases in between. Germline values: CDR1 LGHNA, CDR2 YSLEER. The CDR3 covers 16 residues. The CDR3 DNA is TGCGCCAGCAGCCAAAATCAGCTCGAACAGTCTAATGGCTACACCTTC. As protein: CASSQNQLEQSNGYTF.

This clone was found once. The rearrangement uses TRBV9 and TRBJ2-1; D is ambiguous. The CDR3 spans 13 residues. Germline-derived CDR1 and CDR2 are SGDLS and YYNGEE. Trimming stripped 1 base from V and 7 bases from J, with 9 bases between. CDR3 protein: CASSVPGRNEQFF. In nucleotides, the CDR3 is TGTGCCAGCAGCGTACCAGGCAGGAATGAGCAGTTCTTC.

The chain recombines TRBV14 with TRBJ1-1; no clear D. V shed 4 bases and J shed 5 bases, with 8 bases lying between them. CDR1 and CDR2 (germline): SGHDN, FVKESK. The CDR3 covers 12 residues. CDR3 nucleotide sequence: TGTGCCAGCAGCCCCCTGGGGACTGAAGCTTTCTTT. Protein product: CASSPLGTEAFF.

This chain connects TRBV7-6 to TRBJ2-7; TRBD1 agrees at 9 bases. Germline loops: CDR1 SGHVS, CDR2 FNYEAQ. The CDR3 contains 15 residues. The V gene end was trimmed by 4 bases and the J gene end by 3 bases; junction bases not matched to a gene: 7. The CDR3, as DNA: TGTGCCAGCAGCTCCTCCGGGACAGGGAACTACGAGCAGTACTTC. Its translation is CASSSSGTGNYEQYF.

CDR3 in amino acids: CASSPPREGEKLFF. The CDR3 DNA sequence: TGTGCCAGCAGCCCCCCGCGGGAGGGTGAAAAACTGTTTTTT. V usage is TRBV6-2 or TRBV6-3 and J usage is TRBJ1-4; D not certain. Trimming shortened V by 6 bases and J by 7 bases, and 15 bases separated the two germline ends. Germline-derived CDR1 and CDR2 are MNHEY and SVGEGT. The CDR3 runs to 14 residues.

The chain joins TRBV7-9 to TRBJ2-2; weak D call: TRBD1 (6 bases). The germline gives CDR1 SEHNR, CDR2 FQNEAQ (reference sequence). Trimming shortened V by 2 bases and J by 5 bases, and 12 bases separated the two germline ends. This CDR3 region has 15 residues. CDR3 coding DNA: TGTGCCAGCAGCTTATGGGGGCGCGATACCGGGGAGCTGTTTTTT. Protein: CASSLWGRDTGELFF.

This sequence joins TRBV7-8 and TRBJ2-5, with TRBD1 as a possible D gene (6 bases). Trimming removed 7 bases from V and 5 bases from J, with 17 bases in between. Germline CDR1 and CDR2: SGHVS and FQNEAQ. The CDR3 has 14 amino acids. The CDR3 coding sequence is TGTGCCAGCAAAACAGGGCACCCCCTGGAGACCCAGTACTTC. Protein sequence: CASKTGHPLETQYF.

This chain connects TRBV18 to TRBJ2-3; no reliable D call. There are 11 residues in the CDR3. CDR1 is KGHSH and CDR2 is LQKENI in the germline V gene. With 4 bases removed from V and 1 base from J, the gap between germline ends came to 0 bases. The CDR3: CASSRTDTQYF. In nucleotides, the CDR3 is TGTGCCAGCTCACGCACAGATACGCAGTATTTT. Full variable domain (remainder filled in from reference TRBV18 and TRBJ2-3): NAGVMQNPRHLVRRRGQEARLRCSPMKGHSHVYWYRQLPEEGLKFMVYLQKENIIDESGMPKERFSAEFPKEGPSILRIQQVVRGDSAAYFCASSRTDTQYFGPGTRLTVL.